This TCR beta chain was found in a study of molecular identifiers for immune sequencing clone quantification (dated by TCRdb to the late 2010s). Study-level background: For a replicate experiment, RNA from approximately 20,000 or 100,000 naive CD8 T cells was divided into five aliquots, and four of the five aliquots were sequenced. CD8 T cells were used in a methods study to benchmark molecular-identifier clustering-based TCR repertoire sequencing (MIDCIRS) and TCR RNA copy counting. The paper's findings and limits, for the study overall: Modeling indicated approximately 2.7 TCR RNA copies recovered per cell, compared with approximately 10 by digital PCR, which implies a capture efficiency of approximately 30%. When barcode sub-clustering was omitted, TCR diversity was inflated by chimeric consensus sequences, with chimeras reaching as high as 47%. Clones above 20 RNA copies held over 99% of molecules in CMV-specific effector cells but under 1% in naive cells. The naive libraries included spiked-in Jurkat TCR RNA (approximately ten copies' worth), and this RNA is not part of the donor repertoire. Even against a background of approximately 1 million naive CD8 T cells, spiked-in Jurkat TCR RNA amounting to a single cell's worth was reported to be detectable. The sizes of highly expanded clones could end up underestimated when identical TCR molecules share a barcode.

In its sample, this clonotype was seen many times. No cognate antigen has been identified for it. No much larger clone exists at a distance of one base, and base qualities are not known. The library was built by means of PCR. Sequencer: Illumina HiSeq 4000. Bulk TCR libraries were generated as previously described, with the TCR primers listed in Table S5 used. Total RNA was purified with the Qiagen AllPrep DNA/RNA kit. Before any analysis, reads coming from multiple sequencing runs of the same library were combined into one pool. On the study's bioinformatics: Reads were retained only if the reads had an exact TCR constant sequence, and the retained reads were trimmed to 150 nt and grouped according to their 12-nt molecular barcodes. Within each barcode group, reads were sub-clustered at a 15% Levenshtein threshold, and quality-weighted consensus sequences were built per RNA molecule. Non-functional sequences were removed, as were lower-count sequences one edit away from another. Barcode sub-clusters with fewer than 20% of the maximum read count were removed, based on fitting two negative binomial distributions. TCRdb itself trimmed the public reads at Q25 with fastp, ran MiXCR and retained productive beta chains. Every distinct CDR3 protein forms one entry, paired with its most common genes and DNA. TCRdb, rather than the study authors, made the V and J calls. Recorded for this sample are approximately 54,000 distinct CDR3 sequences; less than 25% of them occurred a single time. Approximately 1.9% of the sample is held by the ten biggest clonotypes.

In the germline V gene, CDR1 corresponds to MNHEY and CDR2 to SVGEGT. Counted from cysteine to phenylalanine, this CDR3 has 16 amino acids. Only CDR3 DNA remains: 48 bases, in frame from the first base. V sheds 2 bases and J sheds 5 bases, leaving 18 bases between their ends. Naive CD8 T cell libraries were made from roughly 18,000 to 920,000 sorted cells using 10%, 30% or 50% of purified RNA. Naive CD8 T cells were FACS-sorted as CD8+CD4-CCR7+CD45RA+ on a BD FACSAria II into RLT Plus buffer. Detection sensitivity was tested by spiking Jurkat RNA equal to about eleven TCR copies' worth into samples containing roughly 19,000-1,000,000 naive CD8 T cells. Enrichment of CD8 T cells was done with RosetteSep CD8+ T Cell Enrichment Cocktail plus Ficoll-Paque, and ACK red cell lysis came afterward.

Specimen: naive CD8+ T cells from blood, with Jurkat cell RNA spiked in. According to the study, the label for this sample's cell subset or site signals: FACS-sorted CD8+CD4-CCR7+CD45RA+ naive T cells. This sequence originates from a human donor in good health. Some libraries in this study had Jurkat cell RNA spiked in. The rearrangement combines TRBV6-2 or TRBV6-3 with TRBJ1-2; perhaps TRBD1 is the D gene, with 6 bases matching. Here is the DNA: TGTGCCAGCAGTTACCGCCAGACGGAGGGGGAATATGGCTACACCTTC. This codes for CASSYRQTEGEYGYTF.